The subject of this entry is one T cell receptor beta chain. What it binds is unknown. Some clones are missing from TCRdb's copy, which holds only in-frame ones; the method was immunoSEQ multiplex PCR. The table has 15,000 to 20,000 clones, 83% seen once. The record originates from a study of blood T cell dynamics during melanoma immunotherapy. Overall study: Standard first-line treatment here was pembrolizumab or nivolumab plus ipilimumab in metastatic melanoma.

The sample's time point: pre-treatment baseline. Apart from two fast progressors, RECIST 1.1 response was judged 12 weeks post-infusion. Germline V gives CDR1 SGDLS, CDR2 YYNGEE. This CDR3 has 13 residues. V lost 3 bases to trimming and J lost 5 bases; unmatched junction nucleotides: 5. Study-level points and caveats: It remained unknown if the driving T cell clones were melanoma-specific. At W3, later disease-control patients showed bifurcated PBMC repertoire changes, unlike progressors.

The J gene is TRBJ2-7, the V gene TRBV9; 7 nucleotides agree with TRBD2. This TCR was sampled from a human donor with melanoma. Sequencing was performed on blood, taken from a patient treated with checkpoint blockade. In DNA form, the CDR3 reads TGTGCCAGCAGCGGGGAGGGCCGGGACGAGCAGTACTTC. Protein sequence: CASSGEGRDEQYF. Based on the CDR3 plus reference TRBV9 and TRBJ2-7, the full variable domain is DSGVTQTPKHLITATGQRVTLRCSPRSGDLSVYWYQQSLDQGLQFLIQYYNGEERAKGNILERFSAQQFPDLHSELNLSSLELGDSALYFCASSGEGRDEQYFGPGTRLTVT.